This entry lists 21 T cell receptor beta chains sequenced from one sample in a study of shared clonotypes between healthy human individuals (dated by TCRdb to the early 2020s). The receptor library was made with the immunoSEQ multiplex PCR assay. TCRdb carries this immuneACCESS record with in-frame sequences only. Its versions omit some clonotypes, under half of them owing to an unresolved V gene in the studies checked, with the rest unexplained. The sample data list over 850,000 clones, and 75% to 85% of these were observed just once. The ten largest make up approximately 0.52% of the sample. The sequenced sample was memory CD4+ T cells from PBMCs. The intended sense of this specimen's cell subset or site label: CD45RA-negative fraction. Every receptor here comes from a man aged 18-30 years in good health. Some clones in this sample may be carry-over from other donors' samples.

This rearrangement joins TRBV4-3 to TRBJ1-2, with D possibly being TRBD1 (5 bases). Trimming took off 1 base at V and 8 bases at J, with 14 bases between the two ends. Looked up from germline, CDR1 is LGHNA and CDR2 is YSLEER. The CDR3 has 14 amino acids. DNA for the CDR3: TGCGCCAGCAGCCAAGGGGGGACGGCGCTGGGCTACACCTTC. Translating gives CASSQGGTALGYTF.

This chain uses TRBV9 with TRBJ2-5; possibly TRBD1 for D (5 bases). This CDR3 spans 14 amino acids. CDR1 and CDR2 from the germline V gene are SGDLS and YYNGEE. V lost 3 bases to trimming and J lost 4 bases, with 13 bases between them. The CDR3 DNA reads TGTGCCAGCAGCGCCACAGGCCACGGAGAGACCCAGTACTTC. Protein sequence: CASSATGHGETQYF.

The chain couples TRBV5-1 to TRBJ2-4; D is ambiguous. Trimming shortened V by 4 bases and J by 0 bases, and 14 bases separated the two germline ends. CDR3 size: 16 residues. Germline assignment: CDR1 SGHRS and CDR2 YFSETQ. The CDR3 DNA reads as TGCGCCAGCAGCCCGGTGGCGGTGGGAGCCAAAAACATTCAGTACTTC. Protein product: CASSPVAVGAKNIQYF.

The chain carries TRBV7-2 and TRBJ2-7, with D perhaps assigned TRBD1 or TRBD2 (6 bases each). Germline CDR1 is SGHTA and CDR2 is FQGNSA. Between the trimmed V and J ends, which lost 5 bases and 0 bases, there was a span of 17 bases. This CDR3 region has 16 residues. CDR3 loop: CASSEGGFRGSYEQYF. In nucleotides, the CDR3 is TGTGCCAGCAGCGAAGGGGGGTTTCGGGGCTCCTACGAGCAGTACTTC.

This clone has more than one count but fewer than ten. The genes are TRBV7-9 and TRBJ2-3, with D perhaps TRBD1 (5 bases). The V and J ends lost 2 bases and 2 bases respectively, with 11 bases between them. The CDR3 extends over 15 amino acids. Per the germline V gene, CDR1 is SEHNR and CDR2 is FQNEAQ (reference sequence). CDR3 region: CASSLQSGATDTQYF. Written as DNA, the CDR3 is TGTGCCAGCAGCTTACAGAGTGGGGCCACAGATACGCAGTATTTT.

This chain joins TRBV10-3 and TRBJ2-3, with D perhaps matching TRBD1 (5 bases). Germline CDR1 reads ENHRY; CDR2 reads SYGVKD. The CDR3 contains 15 residues. V gave up 0 bases and J gave up 4 bases, with 11 bases separating them. For the CDR3, the DNA is TGTGCCATCAGTGAGTCTAGACAGAGAGCAGATACGCAGTATTTT. This sequence encodes CAISESRQRADTQYF.

This chain links TRBV7-2 with TRBJ2-7; weak D call: TRBD2 (5 bases). V was clipped by 1 base and J by 7 bases, with 11 bases between them. From germline, CDR1 is SGHTA and CDR2 FQGNSA. The CDR3 is 13 residues long. CDR3 protein: CASSLVPGNEQYF. CDR3 coding DNA: TGTGCCAGCAGCTTAGTCCCGGGGAATGAGCAGTACTTC.

CDR3 amino acids: CASSTSGKHHEQFF. The DNA for the CDR3 is TGTGCCAGTAGTACTAGCGGGAAGCATCATGAGCAGTTCTTC. J is TRBJ2-1 and V is TRBV19, with TRBD2 matching over 9 bases. J was trimmed by 8 bases and V by 4 bases; bases with no gene match: 6. The CDR3 is made up of 14 amino acids. Per germline, CDR1 LNHDA and CDR2 SQIVND (reference sequence).

This clone was seen once. The V and J genes are TRBV30 and TRBJ2-1; 7 bases agree with TRBD1. The CDR3 is 16 amino acids. CDR1 and CDR2 from the germline V gene are GTSNPN and SVGIG (reference sequence). The V gene end was trimmed by 0 bases and the J gene end by 5 bases; junction bases not matched to a gene: 10. The CDR3 nucleotides are TGTGCCTGGAGTGTACGGGGCCAGGGGGTTCACAATGAGCAGTTCTTC. Translated: CAWSVRGQGVHNEQFF. Looking up the rest from reference TRBV30 and TRBJ2-1 gives the full variable domain: SQTIHQWPATLVQPVGSPLSLECTVEGTSNPNLYWYRQAAGRGLQLLFYSVGIGQISSEVPQNLSASRPQDRQFILSSKKLLLSDSGFYLCAWSVRGQGVHNEQFFGPGTRLTVL.

V is TRBV5-5 and J is TRBJ1-4; D not resolved. CDR3 size: 14 residues. The V end was cut by 0 bases, the J end by 7 bases, with 10 bases between. Germline V lookup: CDR1 SGHKS, CDR2 YYEKEE (reference sequence). CDR3 nucleotide sequence: TGTGCCAGCAGCTTGGCGACTGCCGGTGAAAAACTGTTTTTT. Residues: CASSLATAGEKLFF.

The chain couples TRBV6-5 to TRBJ2-7; TRBD2 matches at 11 bases. The CDR3 spans 15 residues. Germline-derived CDR1 and CDR2 are MNHEY and SVGAGI. V was clipped by 6 bases and J by 6 bases; unmatched bases: 10. Here the CDR3 reads CASSAPGLAASEQYF. The CDR3 DNA is TGTGCCAGCAGCGCCCCGGGACTAGCGGCAAGCGAGCAGTACTTC.

This clone has more than one count but fewer than ten. Other DNA sequences within the sample encode an identical CDR3. The V and J genes are TRBV6-5 and TRBJ1-1; D call uncertain. The germline V gene has CDR1 MNHEY and CDR2 SVGAGI. The CDR3 sequence is 14 residues long. The V end lost 2 bases, the J end lost 1 base, and 8 bases lay between the germline ends. This CDR3 is CASSYPGGNTEAFF. The CDR3 DNA sequence: TGTGCCAGCAGTTACCCCGGCGGGAACACTGAAGCTTTCTTT.

The chain joins TRBV2 to TRBJ2-7; D is undetermined. Germline V gene data show CDR1 as SNHLY and CDR2 as FYNNEI. V gave up 7 bases and J gave up 0 bases, with 7 bases separating them. The CDR3 extends over 12 amino acids. CDR3 region: CASMGISYEQYF. CDR3 coding DNA: TGTGCCAGCATGGGGATCTCCTACGAGCAGTACTTC.

DNA of the CDR3: TGTGCCAGCAGTTTACAAGGACTACTAGCCAAAAACATTCAGTACTTC. Translation gives CASSLQGLLAKNIQYF. This sequence joins TRBV27 and TRBJ2-4; TRBD2 might be the D (6 bases). Per germline, CDR1 MNHEY and CDR2 SMNVEV (reference sequence). The CDR3 is made up of 16 amino acids. With 2 bases removed from V and 0 bases from J, the gap between germline ends came to 11 bases.

V is TRBV4-1 and J is TRBJ2-5, with D hard to call. The germline gives CDR1 MGHRA, CDR2 YSYEKL. The CDR3 runs to 13 residues. V was cut by 4 bases and J by 2 bases, with 8 bases left in between. DNA for the CDR3: TGCGCCAGCAGCCCACGGACGCAAGAGACCCAGTACTTC. Protein product: CASSPRTQETQYF.

The rearrangement uses TRBV5-1 and TRBJ1-4; D is unclear. Germline V gene sequence: CDR1 SGHRS, CDR2 YFSETQ. The ends were cut back, 0 bases at V and 3 bases at J, with 9 bases in the middle. This CDR3 is built from 15 residues. The CDR3 here is CASSLAQVPNEKLFF. The CDR3 coding sequence is TGCGCCAGCAGCTTGGCTCAGGTGCCTAATGAAAAACTGTTTTTT.

This sequence joins TRBV6-5 and TRBJ1-3, with 9 bases lining up with TRBD1. CDR1 and CDR2 from the germline V gene are MNHEY and SVGAGI. This CDR3 is built from 14 residues. V was pared by 2 bases and J by 8 bases, with 4 bases of the junction left unmatched. CDR3 sequence reads: CASSYGQGSYTIYF. The CDR3 bases are TGTGCCAGCAGTTACGGACAGGGGTCGTACACCATATATTTT.

The chain uses TRBV28 and TRBJ1-4, with 11 bases identical to TRBD1. The V and J ends lost 6 bases and 2 bases, in that order; junction bases with no gene match: 5. CDR1 and CDR2 (germline): MDHEN, SYDVKM. This CDR3 region has 16 residues. The CDR3 bases are TGTGCCAGCAGGGCGGGACAGGGGGGGACTAATGAAAAACTGTTTTTT. Protein sequence: CASRAGQGGTNEKLFF.

V is TRBV9 and J is TRBJ2-5; tentatively, D is TRBD1 (6 bases). The CDR3 is 15 residues long. V dropped 5 bases and J dropped 5 bases, with 19 bases sitting between them. The germline V gene has CDR1 SGDLS and CDR2 YYNGEE. The CDR3 region is CASSRTGTTGETQYF. CDR3 DNA: TGTGCCAGCAGTCGAACCGGGACCACAGGGGAGACCCAGTACTTC.

The rearrangement uses TRBV7-9 and TRBJ2-5; 10 nucleotides match TRBD2. Germline V gene lookup returns CDR1 SEHNR and CDR2 FQNEAQ (reference sequence). The V gene end was trimmed by 2 bases and the J gene end by 4 bases; junction bases not matched to a gene: 13. This CDR3 comprises 18 residues. CDR3 nucleotide sequence: TGTGCCAGCAGCTTAATGGGGGCTAGCGGGAGTGTACTAGAGACCCAGTACTTC. Protein sequence: CASSLMGASGSVLETQYF.

The chain couples TRBV19 to TRBJ2-6; D is perhaps TRBD1 or TRBD2 (6 bases each). V lost 5 bases to trimming and J lost 2 bases, with 13 bases between them. Germline loops: CDR1 LNHDA, CDR2 SQIVND (reference sequence). The CDR3 is made up of 16 amino acids. CDR3 amino acids: CASSSLGGTGANVLTF. The CDR3 nucleotides are TGTGCCAGTAGTTCTTTGGGGGGCACTGGGGCCAACGTCCTGACTTTC.